Below, 27 T cell receptor beta chains from the same sample are listed, as sequenced in a study of blood T cell repertoires in COVID-19. TCRdb keeps only in-frame clones here, not all; method: immunoSEQ multiplex PCR. The sample lists roughly 33,000 clones; 78% were seen once. The sequenced sample was peripheral blood. All receptors come from a woman aged 55-69 years with acute or convalescent COVID-19.

The chain is built from TRBV5-1 and TRBJ1-6, with 7 positions matching TRBD1. The CDR3 spans 15 residues. The germline gives CDR1 SGHRS, CDR2 YFSETQ. With V trimmed by 4 bases and J by 9 bases, 10 bases remained unmatched. The DNA for the CDR3 is TGCGCCAGCAGCGCCCTCGGACAGGACAGTTCACCCCTCCACTTT. Translation gives CASSALGQDSSPLHF.

The chain has TRBV6-5 and TRBJ1-1, with D unresolved. Germline V gene data show CDR1 as MNHEY and CDR2 as SVGAGI. CDR3 length: 13 amino acids. Between the trimmed V and J ends, which lost 4 bases and 1 base, there was a span of 7 bases. CDR3 amino acids: CASSSYRNTEAFF. The DNA of the CDR3 is TGTGCCAGCAGTTCATACAGGAACACTGAAGCTTTCTTT.

V and J are TRBV28 and TRBJ2-7; the D gene is possibly TRBD1 (6 bases). The CDR3 has 13 residues. CDR1 and CDR2 from the germline V gene are MDHEN and SYDVKM. V was shortened by 5 bases and J by 1 base, with 9 bases between the two germline ends. As DNA, the CDR3 is TGTGCCAGCAGTAAGGACAGTTCCTACGAGCAGTACTTC. Protein sequence: CASSKDSSYEQYF. Supplemented by reference TRBV28 and TRBJ2-7, the full variable domain reads DVKVTQSSRYLVKRTGEKVFLECVQDMDHENMFWYRQDPGLGLRLIYFSYDVKMKEKGDIPEGYSVSREKKERFSLILESASTNQTSMYLCASSKDSSYEQYFGPGTRLTVT.

The chain recombines TRBV2 with TRBJ1-4; 9 bases line up with TRBD1. Per the germline V gene, CDR1 is SNHLY and CDR2 is FYNNEI. The CDR3 extends over 14 amino acids. J lost 9 bases, V lost 6 bases, and 8 bases had no gene match. CDR3 residues: CASSLQGAAKKLFF. DNA for the CDR3: TGTGCCAGCAGCCTACAGGGGGCAGCAAAAAAACTGTTTTTT. Looking up the rest from reference TRBV2 and TRBJ1-4 gives the full variable domain: EPEVTQTPSHQVTQMGQEVILRCVPISNHLYFYWYRQILGQKVEFLVSFYNNEISEKSEIFDDQFSVERPDGSNFTLKIRSTKLEDSAMYFCASSLQGAAKKLFFGSGTQLSVL.

The CDR3 coding sequence is TGTGCCAGCAGTTCCTCTAACGGAGAGACCCAGTACTTC. Its translation is CASSSSNGETQYF. J is TRBJ2-5 and V is TRBV12-3 or TRBV12-4; no definite D call. This CDR3 comprises 13 residues. Trimming pared 4 bases from V and 4 bases from J, leaving 10 bases between.

The chain employs TRBV9 and TRBJ2-2; the D is unclear. Germline lookup yields CDR1 SGDLS and CDR2 YYNGEE. CDR3 size: 16 residues. The ends were cut back, 0 bases at V and 2 bases at J, with 11 bases in the middle. DNA of the CDR3: TGTGCCAGCAGCGTAGCGTGGCGGTCTAACACCGGGGAGCTGTTTTTT. It translates to CASSVAWRSNTGELFF.

The chain links TRBV6-4 to TRBJ1-2, with 10 bases matching TRBD1. This CDR3 is 15 amino acids long. Germline CDR1 reads MRHNA; CDR2 reads SNTAGT. The junction had 5 bases not matched to a gene; V was cut back by 3 bases and J by 4 bases. CDR3 nucleotide sequence: TGTGCCAGCAGTGAATCCGGACAGGGGGTCTATGGCTACACCTTC. It translates to CASSESGQGVYGYTF.

V is TRBV30 and J is TRBJ2-1; D is possibly TRBD2 (5 bases). The CDR3 length is 14 residues. Deletions cut 1 base from V and 8 bases from J, with 15 bases between. Germline CDR1 is GTSNPN and CDR2 is SVGIG (reference sequence). CDR3 coding DNA: TGTGCCTGGAGTGCGGGGATGCCCTTAGATGAGCAGTTCTTC. Translation: CAWSAGMPLDEQFF.

Note on this clone: Mismatch with germline at one junction end may stem from a read error. The chain recombines TRBV15 with TRBJ1-1, with a tentative D call TRBD1 (6 bases). Germline loops: CDR1 LNHNV, CDR2 YYDKDF (reference sequence). The CDR3 is made up of 14 amino acids. CDR3 bases: TGTACCACCAGCAGAGATCGGACAGCAGGTGAAGCTTTCTTT. It is translated as CTTSRDRTAGEAFF.

The J gene is TRBJ2-7, the V gene TRBV7-9; possible D gene TRBD2, 7 bases. This CDR3 is 15 amino acids long. The germline V gene has CDR1 SEHNR and CDR2 FQNEAQ (reference sequence). Trimming took off 6 bases at V and 4 bases at J, with 19 bases between the two ends. CDR3 sequence (DNA): TGTGCCAGCAGTCCCGGGGCGGGGGCCGAGTACGAGCAGTACTTC. Protein: CASSPGAGAEYEQYF.

This clone came up once. One end of the junction fails to match germline, which may point to a read error. This chain links TRBV5-1 with TRBJ1-2, with TRBD1 matching over 8 bases. The length of the CDR3 is 15 residues. CDR1 is SGHRS, CDR2 YFSETQ, per germline. CDR3 sequence (DNA): TGCGCCAGCAGCCGGGAGGACAGGGTAGGCTATGGCTGCACCTTC. It encodes CASSREDRVGYGCTF.

The chain has TRBV7-2 and TRBJ1-6; 9 nucleotides agree with TRBD1. The length of the CDR3 is 15 residues. After removal of 5 bases from V and 9 bases from J, the junction contained 8 bases not matched to a gene. Germline assignment: CDR1 SGHTA and CDR2 FQGNSA. The CDR3 nucleotides are TGTGCCAGCAGCCCAGTGGTGACAGGGGGTTCACCCCTCCACTTT. Its protein product is CASSPVVTGGSPLHF.

The chain couples TRBV7-3 to TRBJ2-1; TRBD2 aligns across 8 bases. Trimming cost V 3 bases and J 7 bases; bases outside gene matches: 5. Germline V gene lookup returns CDR1 SGHTA and CDR2 FQGTGA. CDR3 size: 14 residues. CDR3 DNA sequence: TGTGCCAGCAGCTTCGGGGGGGCCTTGAATGAGCAGTTCTTC. Amino acid sequence: CASSFGGALNEQFF. Full variable domain (remainder filled in from reference TRBV7-3 and TRBJ2-1): GAGVSQTPSNKVTEKGKYVELRCDPISGHTALYWYRQSLGQGPEFLIYFQGTGAADDSGLPNDRFFAVRPEGSVSTLKIQRTERGDSAVYLCASSFGGALNEQFFGPGTRLTVL.

This rearrangement joins TRBV6-1 to TRBJ1-1, with TRBD1 matching over 7 bases. This CDR3 has 16 residues. The germline CDR1 and CDR2 sequences are MNHNS and SASEGT. The V gene end was trimmed by 4 bases and the J gene end by 4 bases; junction bases not matched to a gene: 12. The CDR3 DNA is TGTGCCAGCAGTGCCACTCAAGGGGGCTTTCTCACTGAAGCTTTCTTT. Its translation: CASSATQGGFLTEAFF.

The V call is TRBV30, the J call TRBJ1-1, with a weak D call TRBD1 (5 bases). The V gene's germline CDR1 is GTSNPN and CDR2 SVGIG (reference sequence). CDR3 length: 14 residues. V lost 2 bases and J 5 bases, leaving 15 bases between the germline ends. CDR3 sequence (DNA): TGTGCCTGGAGTCTGGACACGGCCAGGACTGAAGCTTTCTTT. Translated: CAWSLDTARTEAFF. The full variable domain, rest sourced from reference TRBV30 and TRBJ1-1, is SQTIHQWPATLVQPVGSPLSLECTVEGTSNPNLYWYRQAAGRGLQLLFYSVGIGQISSEVPQNLSASRPQDRQFILSSKKLLLSDSGFYLCAWSLDTARTEAFFGQGTRLTVV.

The chain joins TRBV30 to TRBJ2-1, with 8 nucleotides matching TRBD2. This CDR3 comprises 14 residues. J gave up 3 bases and V 2 bases, and 3 bases lay outside the gene matches. Germline V CDR1 and CDR2: GTSNPN, SVGIG (reference sequence). CDR3 DNA: TGTGCCTGGAGTTCGGGGGGGGGCTACAATGAGCAGTTCTTC. Amino acids: CAWSSGGGYNEQFF.

The chain is built from TRBV19 and TRBJ1-6; 9 bases agree with TRBD1. Germline loops: CDR1 LNHDA, CDR2 SQIVND (reference sequence). V lost 5 bases and J lost 7; bases outside the gene matches: 15. The CDR3 has 18 residues. For the CDR3, the DNA is TGTGCCAGTAGTGAGGGACAGGGAGGCGGTAGGCCAAATTCACCCCTCCACTTT. Encoded protein: CASSEGQGGGRPNSPLHF.

The rearrangement uses TRBV28 and TRBJ1-3; 8 bases match TRBD1. The CDR3 is made up of 13 amino acids. Trimming took 8 bases from V and 10 from J; bases not matched to a gene: 10. Germline-derived CDR1 and CDR2 are MDHEN and SYDVKM. CDR3 loop: CASRDRIFETIYF. CDR3 DNA: TGTGCCAGCCGGGACAGGATCTTCGAGACCATATATTTT.

The chain is built from TRBV9 and TRBJ2-3; 12 bases match TRBD2. This CDR3 has 17 residues. Germline loops: CDR1 SGDLS, CDR2 YYNGEE. After removal of 3 bases from V and 6 bases from J, the junction contained 11 bases not matched to a gene. In DNA form, the CDR3 reads TGTGCCAGCAGCGAGGGTCGACTAGCGGGGGCCGGGGATACGCAGTATTTT. Its protein is CASSEGRLAGAGDTQYF.

This rearrangement joins TRBV5-6 to TRBJ2-5, with 10 bases that match TRBD1. CDR3 length equals 15 residues. J gave up 2 bases and V 4 bases, and 5 bases lay outside the gene matches. The germline V gene has CDR1 SGHDT and CDR2 YYEEEE. The CDR3: CASSPDRGVQETQYF. CDR3 nucleotide sequence: TGTGCCAGCAGCCCGGACAGGGGGGTACAAGAGACCCAGTACTTC.

This clone has a handful of counts. The chain combines TRBV19 with TRBJ2-7, with 10 bases matching TRBD1. Germline CDR1 is LNHDA and CDR2 is SQIVND (reference sequence). This CDR3 spans 15 amino acids. V trimming: 4 bases; J trimming: 4 bases; junction bases outside the gene matches: 7. CDR3 DNA: TGTGCCAGTAGTAAAACCGGGACAGGGGAATACGAGCAGTACTTC. This encodes CASSKTGTGEYEQYF.

The rearrangement links TRBV11-3 to TRBJ2-1; 12 bases map to TRBD2. Losses at the gene ends were 5 bases for V and 5 bases for J; bases not matched to a gene: 7. Per germline, CDR1 SGHNT and CDR2 YENEEA. There are 16 residues in the CDR3. The CDR3 sequence is CASSPQLAGGNNEQFF. In nucleotides, the CDR3 is TGTGCCAGCAGCCCTCAGCTAGCGGGGGGGAACAATGAGCAGTTCTTC.

The genes are TRBV28 and TRBJ1-4; a weak D match, TRBD1 (6 bases). The CDR3 is made up of 15 amino acids. The V and J ends lost 5 bases and 2 bases respectively, with 12 bases between them. From germline, CDR1 is MDHEN and CDR2 SYDVKM. CDR3: CASSPVTGTNEKLFF. Here the CDR3 DNA reads TGTGCCAGCAGTCCTGTCACAGGGACTAATGAAAAACTGTTTTTT.

The chain recombines TRBV3-1 (or the pseudogene TRBV3-2) with TRBJ1-2; possible D gene TRBD1, 5 bases. Trimming shortened V by 4 bases and J by 3 bases, and 15 bases separated the two germline ends. The CDR3 spans 15 residues. Germline CDR1 LGHDT, CDR2 YNNKEL (reference sequence). CDR3 in DNA: TGTGCCAGCAGCCGGAGAACCCCGACAGACTATGGCTACACCTTC. It codes for CASSRRTPTDYGYTF.

J is TRBJ1-2 and V is TRBV7-3, with TRBD1 as a possible D gene (5 bases). There are 15 residues in the CDR3. Germline lookup yields CDR1 SGHTA and CDR2 FQGTGA. V lost 5 bases and J lost 3, with 16 bases in between. The CDR3 sequence is CASSAKGRTDYGYTF. CDR3 bases: TGTGCCAGCAGCGCTAAGGGGAGGACCGACTATGGCTACACCTTC.

This clone showed up just once. The chain has TRBV6-5 and TRBJ2-1, with a tentative D call TRBD1 (6 bases). Trimming removed 7 bases from V and 7 bases from J, with 17 bases in between. Germline CDR1 and CDR2: MNHEY and SVGAGI. The CDR3 has 14 residues. CDR3 sequence (DNA): TGTGCCAGCAACCGGGACACCCTTGGGAATGAGCAGTTCTTC. Protein product: CASNRDTLGNEQFF.

The chain employs TRBV7-2 and TRBJ2-7, with a tentative D call TRBD2 (7 bases). Between the trimmed V and J ends, which lost 4 bases and 4 bases, there was a span of 17 bases. The CDR3 has 15 amino acids. Germline-derived CDR1 and CDR2 are SGHTA and FQGNSA. CDR3 residues: CASSWGASGEYEQYF. CDR3 coding DNA: TGTGCCAGCAGCTGGGGGGCGAGCGGGGAGTACGAGCAGTACTTC.